The 4 T cell receptor beta chains in this list originate from one sample, sequenced in a study of lymphopenia after photon versus proton radiotherapy. Sequencing used immunoSEQ multiplex PCR; TCRdb keeps in-frame clones, though not all of them. The data show about 62,000 clones, with 87% seen just once and around 13% held by the top ten. Sequences were derived from peripheral blood, sampled from a patient treated with proton-based radiotherapy. These TCRs come from a man older than 75 with esophageal cancer.

This clone was picked up a small number of times. The chain links TRBV5-4 to TRBJ2-3; 14 bases fit TRBD2. CDR3 size: 18 residues. Germline lookup yields CDR1 SGHNT and CDR2 YYREEE (reference sequence). Trimming cost V 4 bases and J 4 bases; bases outside gene matches: 11. The CDR3 bases are TGTGCCAGCAGCCTACAGGGACTAGCGGGAGTTGGGGCAGATACGCAGTATTTT. Protein product: CASSLQGLAGVGADTQYF.

This clone occurred once. The chain has TRBV5-1 and TRBJ2-1, with 10 bases matching TRBD2. The CDR3 length is 15 residues. Trimming cost V 0 bases and J 6 bases; bases outside gene matches: 3. CDR1 is SGHRS and CDR2 is YFSETQ in the germline V gene. CDR3 region: CASSLVSGGANEQFF. Here the CDR3 DNA reads TGCGCCAGCAGCTTGGTCAGCGGGGGGGCCAATGAGCAGTTCTTC.

The chain is built from TRBV6-6 and TRBJ1-1; 9 bases fit TRBD1. The J segment lost 4 bases and the V segment lost 6 bases, leaving 6 bases of the junction unmatched. Germline V lookup: CDR1 MNHNY, CDR2 SVGAGI (reference sequence). CDR3 length equals 14 residues. The chain's CDR3 is CASSPTGGSTEAFF. Written as DNA, the CDR3 is TGTGCCAGCAGCCCCACAGGGGGCAGCACTGAAGCTTTCTTT.

This clone turned up a few times. The gene calls are TRBV4-2 and TRBJ1-2, with a weak D call TRBD1 (5 bases). The germline V and J ends were trimmed by 0 bases and 6 bases, with 17 bases remaining between them. The germline V gene encodes CDR1 LGHNA and CDR2 YNFKEQ. This CDR3 has 16 residues. CDR3 region: CASSQEVRVRGHGYTF. CDR3 in DNA: TGTGCCAGCAGCCAAGAGGTCAGGGTCCGCGGGCATGGCTACACCTTC.